A single T cell receptor beta chain is shown here with its context. Its antigen is still unknown. This specimen includes other DNA sequences encoding the same CDR3. CDR1 KGHSH and CDR2 LQKENI come from the germline V gene. With 2 bases removed from V and 3 bases from J, the gap between germline ends came to 13 bases. The CDR3 extends over 15 amino acids. The source of the sample is a study of cytomegalovirus exposure and HLA in healthy donors. Study-level background: Of all 400 or so donors who were genotyped, roughly 85% belonged to the Caucasian-associated ancestry cluster. Whole-study findings and limits: Beyond CMV serostatus, there was no information to go on about immune exposure. Some V segments could not be told apart, so they were left out, TRBV6-2 and TRBV6-3 among them.

PCR employed 60 Vbeta and 13 Jbeta primers. The data were produced by immunoSEQ multiplex PCR, yet TCRdb's version contains in-frame clones alone and is incomplete. The profile shows around 200,000 clones, just under 70% of them singletons. Sample: PBMCs. The rearrangement joins TRBV18 to TRBJ1-2; D is possibly TRBD1 (5 bases). The source is a man aged 40-50 years in good health and CMV-seropositive. CDR3 in DNA: TGTGCCAGCTCACCAGGGGCAGGGTCCGACTATGGCTACACCTTC. Amino acid sequence: CASSPGAGSDYGYTF.